This is a list of T cell receptor beta chains from one sample in a study of blood T cell repertoires in COVID-19. TCRdb's copy holds only in-frame clones and misses some; the assay was immunoSEQ multiplex PCR. The sample holds around 150,000 clones, roughly nine tenths seen once. The sequenced sample was peripheral blood. The receptors were sampled from a human donor in a cohort sampled during active COVID-19. The CDR3 runs from the conserved cysteine through the conserved F or W. The D gene is left open where the match is weak. Expanded clones are given a class, and other clones once, few, many or no size at all.

abundance	v_gene	j_gene	d_gene	CDR3nt	CDR3aa
-	TRBV18	TRBJ2-7	-	TGTGCCAGCTCACAAGGGGCCTACGAGCAGTACTTC	CASSQGAYEQYF
-	TRBV29-1	TRBJ2-7	TRBD2	TGCAGCGTTGAAAATGCGGGAGGCTGGAGAGAGCAGTACTTC	CSVENAGGWREQYF
-	TRBV28	TRBJ1-2	-	TGTGCCAGCAGACGAACTAGGACCTATGGCTACACCTTC	CASRRTRTYGYTF
-	TRBV2	TRBJ2-7	TRBD1	TGTGCCAGCAGCCGACAGGGATCCTCCTACGAGCAGTACTTC	CASSRQGSSYEQYF
-	TRBV5-1	TRBJ2-3	-	TGCGCCAGCAGCTTGGAACTAGCTAGCACAGATACGCAGTATTTT	CASSLELASTDTQYF
once	TRBV5-4	TRBJ2-5	TRBD2	TGTGCCAGCAGCCAGACTAGCGGGGGACAAGAGACCCAGTACTTC	CASSQTSGGQETQYF
-	TRBV28	TRBJ2-5	-	TGTGCCAGCAGCCTCCGGACGGGCGGGGAGACCCAGTACTTC	CASSLRTGGETQYF
-	TRBV6-5	TRBJ2-2	TRBD2	TGTGCCAGCAAGGGGTCAGGGAGGGTCACCGGGGAGCTGTTTTTT	CASKGSGRVTGELFF
few	TRBV10-1	TRBJ2-7	TRBD2	TGCGCCAGCAGTCCCGGACTAGCGGGGAGCTACGAGCAGTACTTC	CASSPGLAGSYEQYF
-	TRBV7-2	TRBJ1-4	-	TGTGCCAGCAGCTTAAACAGAGTTAATGAAAAACTGTTTTTT	CASSLNRVNEKLFF
-	TRBV9	TRBJ2-7	TRBD2	TGTGCCAGCAGCGCCCTAGCGGGGATTACGGACGAGCAGTACTTC	CASSALAGITDEQYF
once	TRBV7-9	TRBJ2-2	-	TGTGCCAGCAGCTTACTAACCGGGACTAACACCGGGGAGCTGTTTTTT	CASSLLTGTNTGELFF
-	TRBV19	TRBJ2-3	TRBD1	TGTGCCAGTAGAAAGGGACAGGGGAGCACAGATACGCAGTATTTT	CASRKGQGSTDTQYF
-	TRBV18	TRBJ1-6	-	TGTGCCAGCTCACCATCAGGGGATAATTCACCCCTCCACTTT	CASSPSGDNSPLHF
-	TRBV5-1	TRBJ2-7	-	TGCGCCAGCAGCTTGGGAACGGCCACGTCAGTAGGACACTACGAGCAGTACTTC	CASSLGTATSVGHYEQYF
once	TRBV9	TRBJ2-7	-	TGTGCCAGCAGCCCCAAACCCTCCGGCGAGCAGTACTTC	CASSPKPSGEQYF
-	TRBV11-2	TRBJ2-1	TRBD2	TGTGCCAGCAGCCCGAGGGTTTCGGGGACTAGCGGGGTGCAGAATGAGCAGTTCTTC	CASSPRVSGTSGVQNEQFF
-	TRBV6-2/TRBV6-3	TRBJ1-1	TRBD1	TGTGCCAGCAGTTACGTTGGGACAGGGGGCTGGACTGAAGCTTTCTTT	CASSYVGTGGWTEAFF
-	TRBV27	TRBJ1-1	-	TGTGCCAGCAGTCCCAACAGGGTCAGAAGGGACACTGAAGCTTTCTTT	CASSPNRVRRDTEAFF
-	TRBV24-1	TRBJ1-1	-	TGTGCCACCAGTGATAGAACAGGGATCGAAGCTTTCTTT	CATSDRTGIEAFF
-	TRBV18	TRBJ1-1	TRBD1	TGTGCCAGCTCACCCCGACAGGGGGCGGACACTGAAGCTTTCTTT	CASSPRQGADTEAFF
-	TRBV4-2	TRBJ2-7	-	TGTGCCAGCAGCCCTGAGCCGAGCTCCTACGAGCAGTACTTC	CASSPEPSSYEQYF
-	TRBV6-4	TRBJ2-7	-	TGTGCCAGCAGTGACGCAGGGGCCTACAACGAGCAGTACTTC	CASSDAGAYNEQYF
-	TRBV29-1	TRBJ1-1	TRBD1	TGCAGCGTTGACAGGGGGCAGGGCACTGAAGCTTTCTTT	CSVDRGQGTEAFF
-	TRBV5-4	TRBJ1-2	-	TGTGCCAGCACCACGGGCAGGGCGACCCTCCTCGCCTTC	CASTTGRATLLAF
-	TRBV6-5	TRBJ1-6	-	TGTGCCAGCAGTTACTTGGGGGGGCCCCTCCACTTT	CASSYLGGPLHF
-	TRBV2	TRBJ2-1	TRBD2	TGTGCCAGCACCCTAGCGGGGGGCATGGATGAGCAGTTCTTC	CASTLAGGMDEQFF
few	TRBV28	TRBJ1-1	-	TGTGCCAGCGGCCCCCAGGGGCACACTGAAGCTTTCTTT	CASGPQGHTEAFF
-	TRBV19	TRBJ1-3	-	TGTGCCAGTAGCCGGGGTGCATTGGGAAACACCATATATTTT	CASSRGALGNTIYF
few	TRBV9	TRBJ2-1	TRBD2	TGTGCCAGCACCCCCCCTATAGCGGGGCCTCACAATGAGCAGTTCTTC	CASTPPIAGPHNEQFF
-	TRBV28	TRBJ1-5	-	TGTGCCAGCAGTCCGCCCGGGTTACAGCCCCAGCATTTT	CASSPPGLQPQHF
-	TRBV6-5	TRBJ2-1	-	TGTGCCAGCACCCGCTCCGGGACTGGTTACAATGAGCAGTTCTTC	CASTRSGTGYNEQFF
-	TRBV29-1	TRBJ2-7	TRBD1	TGCAGCGCCGGACAGGGGGGGACCTACGAGCAGTACTTC	CSAGQGGTYEQYF
-	TRBV9	TRBJ2-7	-	TGTGCCAGCAGCGCGGACAACCCGGGCGAGCAGTACTTC	CASSADNPGEQYF
-	TRBV6-6	TRBJ2-2	TRBD1	TGTGCCAGCTCCACTACAGGGGGCTTTCGTACCGGGGAGCTGTTTTTT	CASSTTGGFRTGELFF
-	TRBV30	TRBJ2-5	-	TGTGCCTGGAGTGTACCGGGGAAAGTAGGCCAAGAGACCCAGTACTTC	CAWSVPGKVGQETQYF